This T cell receptor (beta chain) is drawn from a study of T cells expressing NK-cell markers. Turning to the study itself: Among eight sequenced donors, seven carried HCMV seropositivity while one was seronegative.

Study outcomes and limitations: It is unclear if expanded NKG2C-expressing clones target HCMV antigens.

No DNA is given; TCRdb re-called the 5' RACE reads and lists each CDR3 protein once. The repertoire table contains 120,000 to 150,000 distinct CDR3 sequences. The CDR3 sequence is 12 residues long. Germline assignment: CDR1 SGHTA and CDR2 FQGNSA. About this clonotype: What it recognizes is unknown.

This clonotype originated in a man aged 18 to 29 in good health. The sequenced sample consisted of blood T cells: a sorted CD56 or NKG2C T cell subset, CD4+ or CD8+ T cells, or bulk PBMC T cells (not recorded which). This sequence joins TRBV7-2 and TRBJ2-7. The CDR3 sequence is CASSLETYEQYF. Full variable domain (remainder filled in from reference TRBV7-2 and TRBJ2-7): GAGVSQSPSNKVTEKGKDVELRCDPISGHTALYWYRQSLGQGLEFLIYFQGNSAPDKSGLPSDRFSAERTGGSVSTLTIQRTQQEDSAVYLCASSLETYEQYFGPGTRLTVT.